Listed below are T cell receptor beta chains from one sample, sequenced in a study of cytomegalovirus exposure and HLA in healthy donors. Assay: immunoSEQ multiplex PCR; the TCRdb copy retains only in-frame clones and omits some. The sample lists around 200,000 clones, roughly 83% occurring once. The sample comprised PBMCs. The receptors here all came from a woman aged 50 to 60 in good health and CMV-seronegative. Both conserved end residues are trimmed from each CDR3. Some rows have no size entry. The others give once, few or many, or a class for an expanded clone.

CDR3 | J | size | V
ASPREGTPNSPLH | TRBJ1-6 | . | TRBV6-1
ASRSFGGSYEQY | TRBJ2-7 | . | TRBV4-1
ASSVSHRVAGYGYT | TRBJ1-2 | . | TRBV6-6
ASRPSLQGPNEKLF | TRBJ1-4 | . | TRBV4-3
ASSLKRHWAEGNTIY | TRBJ1-3 | . | TRBV7-2
SSSPRGNSYEQY | TRBJ2-7 | once | TRBV7-9
ASSRGSGQMSGQPQH | TRBJ1-5 | . | TRBV19
ASSLAGGGGYT | TRBJ1-2 | . | TRBV7-9
ASSLRGNNSPLH | TRBJ1-6 | . | TRBV28
ASSNGQVAEAF | TRBJ1-1 | . | TRBV18
ASSTRFSGRGNEQF | TRBJ2-1 | . | TRBV5-8
ASSSGGNQPQH | TRBJ1-5 | . | TRBV7-2
ASSFQGAAYESYEQY | TRBJ2-7 | . | TRBV27
SVEPTGGLQETQY | TRBJ2-5 | . | TRBV29-1
ASSETGGFHEQY | TRBJ2-7 | . | TRBV25-1
ASSDGGPAQGNTIY | TRBJ1-3 | . | TRBV10-1
ASSERGGLGGTGELF | TRBJ2-2 | . | TRBV9
ASSPRLGNSNQPQH | TRBJ1-5 | . | TRBV5-8
ASSLTNAAQETQY | TRBJ2-5 | . | TRBV28
ASSLFGLDLQETQY | TRBJ2-5 | once | TRBV7-6
ASSVTGSGTDTQY | TRBJ2-3 | . | TRBV9
ASSLSQGAGQETQY | TRBJ2-5 | . | TRBV7-2
ASSQAARGDTGELF | TRBJ2-2 | . | TRBV4-3
ASSVESRFNIGGYTGELF | TRBJ2-2 | . | TRBV9
ACPRDRGFYGYT | TRBJ1-2 | . | TRBV30
ASSFPGNSYEQY | TRBJ2-7 | few | TRBV5-6
ASSRGDTQY | TRBJ2-3 | few | TRBV7-9
ASNDGGGANTGELF | TRBJ2-2 | . | TRBV5-1
ASSVGPQGSEAF | TRBJ1-1 | once | TRBV2
AISGSQGFNEKLF | TRBJ1-4 | . | TRBV10-3
ASSFLTSGSFDEQF | TRBJ2-1 | . | TRBV5-1
ASSLESGGSYEQY | TRBJ2-7 | . | TRBV28
ASSLVPGLAGYYEQY | . | . | TRBV7-2
ASSLGHGTGGHEQY | TRBJ2-7 | . | TRBV11-2
ASSYREGANQPQH | TRBJ1-5 | few | TRBV6-5
ATSTKQSQESSYNSPLH | TRBJ1-6 | . | TRBV15
ASRPGQGYGELF | TRBJ2-2 | . | TRBV27
ASSVGPGQIYEQY | TRBJ2-7 | . | TRBV9
ASSQELPGQGAVT | TRBJ2-7 | . | TRBV14
ASSPVGANVLT | TRBJ2-6 | once | TRBV4-3
ASSTTQVETGELF | TRBJ2-2 | . | TRBV6-6
ASGWGVLTEAF | TRBJ1-1 | few | TRBV4-1
ASSESGQLQETQY | TRBJ2-5 | . | TRBV10-1
ASSQGDSKRPQH | TRBJ1-5 | . | TRBV4-1
ASSYSIGDSRQQY | TRBJ2-7 | . | TRBV6-5
ASSLVFSGDGSGELF | TRBJ2-2 | . | TRBV13
ASSLADYGYT | TRBJ1-2 | . | TRBV28
ASSPSPGGISSYEQY | TRBJ2-7 | . | TRBV18
ASSFQGAGETQY | TRBJ2-5 | . | TRBV7-2
AGIAGKETQY | TRBJ2-5 | . | TRBV7-6
ASSLGSRLSNNSYEQY | TRBJ2-7 | . | TRBV5-1
ASSAPERSYNSPLH | TRBJ1-6 | few | TRBV5-5
ATSTLTGLSTEAF | TRBJ1-1 | . | TRBV15
ASSSGTGDSYGYT | TRBJ1-2 | . | TRBV7-8
ASSEHRASYEQY | TRBJ2-7 | . | TRBV7-2
AWSELAGGPREQF | TRBJ2-1 | . | TRBV30
ASSQATGGSDTIY | TRBJ1-3 | once | TRBV4-3
ASSPGIRYGAF | TRBJ1-1 | few | TRBV7-2
ASSKGAAGYT | TRBJ1-2 | . | TRBV28